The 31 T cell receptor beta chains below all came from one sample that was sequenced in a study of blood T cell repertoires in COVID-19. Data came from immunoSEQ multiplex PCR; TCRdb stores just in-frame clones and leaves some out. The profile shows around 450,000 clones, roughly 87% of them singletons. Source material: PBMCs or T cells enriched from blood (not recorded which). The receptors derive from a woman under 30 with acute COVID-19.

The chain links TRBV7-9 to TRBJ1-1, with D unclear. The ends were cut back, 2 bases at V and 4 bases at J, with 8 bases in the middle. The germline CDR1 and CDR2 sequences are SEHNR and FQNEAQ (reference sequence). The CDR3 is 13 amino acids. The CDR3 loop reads CASSLNGPTEAFF. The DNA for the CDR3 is TGTGCCAGCAGCTTAAATGGCCCCACTGAAGCTTTCTTT.

The CDR3 here is CASSLAREEKLFF. The CDR3, as DNA: TGTGCCAGCAGCTTAGCGAGGGAAGAAAAACTGTTTTTT. The gene calls are TRBV7-9 and TRBJ1-4; D uncertain. The CDR3 loop spans 13 amino acids. Germline CDR1 and CDR2: SEHNR and FQNEAQ (reference sequence). The V gene lost 0 bases and the J gene lost 8 bases, with 7 bases spanning the gap.

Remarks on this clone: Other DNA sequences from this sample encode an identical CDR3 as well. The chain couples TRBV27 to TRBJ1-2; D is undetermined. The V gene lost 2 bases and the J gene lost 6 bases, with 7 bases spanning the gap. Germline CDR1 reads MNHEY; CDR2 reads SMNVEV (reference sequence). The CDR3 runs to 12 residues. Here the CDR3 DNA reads TGTGCCAGCAGTTTAGGCGGAAATGGCTACACCTTC. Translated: CASSLGGNGYTF.

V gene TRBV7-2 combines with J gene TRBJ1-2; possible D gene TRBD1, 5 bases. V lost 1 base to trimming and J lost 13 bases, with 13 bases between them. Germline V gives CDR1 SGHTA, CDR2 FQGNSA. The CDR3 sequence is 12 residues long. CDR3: CASSLVGVRRTF. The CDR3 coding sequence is TGTGCCAGCAGCTTAGTAGGGGTCCGGCGCACCTTC. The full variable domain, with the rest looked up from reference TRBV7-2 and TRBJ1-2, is GAGVSQSPSNKVTEKGKDVELRCDPISGHTALYWYRQSLGQGLEFLIYFQGNSAPDKSGLPSDRFSAERTGGSVSTLTIQRTQQEDSAVYLCASSLVGVRRTFGSGTRLTVV.

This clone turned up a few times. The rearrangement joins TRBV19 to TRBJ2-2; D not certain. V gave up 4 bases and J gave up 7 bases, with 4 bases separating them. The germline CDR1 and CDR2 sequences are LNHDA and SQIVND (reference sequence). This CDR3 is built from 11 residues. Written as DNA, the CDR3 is TGTGCCAGTAGTAAACTCGGGGAGCTGTTTTTT. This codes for CASSKLGELFF.

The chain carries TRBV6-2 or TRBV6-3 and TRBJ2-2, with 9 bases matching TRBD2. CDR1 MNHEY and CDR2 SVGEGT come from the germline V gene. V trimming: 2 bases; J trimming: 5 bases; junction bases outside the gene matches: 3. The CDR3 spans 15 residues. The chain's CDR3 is CASSYGSGRTGELFF. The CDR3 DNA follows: TGTGCCAGCAGTTACGGGAGCGGGAGGACCGGGGAGCTGTTTTTT.

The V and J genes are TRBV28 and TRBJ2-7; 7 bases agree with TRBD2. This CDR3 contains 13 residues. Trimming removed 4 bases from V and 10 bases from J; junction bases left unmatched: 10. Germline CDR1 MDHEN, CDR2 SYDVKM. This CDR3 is CASSSSGLYLQYF. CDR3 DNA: TGTGCCAGCAGTTCCTCGGGACTATATTTACAGTACTTC.

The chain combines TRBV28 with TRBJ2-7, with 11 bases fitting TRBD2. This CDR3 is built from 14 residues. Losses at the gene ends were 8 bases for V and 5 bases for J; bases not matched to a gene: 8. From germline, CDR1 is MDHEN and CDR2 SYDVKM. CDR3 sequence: CASGTSGRSNEQYF. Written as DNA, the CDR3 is TGTGCCAGCGGCACTAGCGGGAGATCCAACGAGCAGTACTTC.

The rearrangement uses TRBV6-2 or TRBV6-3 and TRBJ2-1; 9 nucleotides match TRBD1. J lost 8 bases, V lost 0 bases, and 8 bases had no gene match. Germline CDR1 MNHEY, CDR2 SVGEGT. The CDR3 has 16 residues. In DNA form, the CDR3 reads TGTGCCAGCAGTTACTCGCCGGGACAGGGAGGGGATGAGCAGTTCTTC. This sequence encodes CASSYSPGQGGDEQFF.

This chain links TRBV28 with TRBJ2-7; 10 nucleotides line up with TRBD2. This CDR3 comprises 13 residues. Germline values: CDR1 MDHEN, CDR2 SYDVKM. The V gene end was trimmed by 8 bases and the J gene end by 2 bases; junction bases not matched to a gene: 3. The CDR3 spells CASSSGSPYEQYF. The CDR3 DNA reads TGTGCCAGCTCTAGCGGGAGCCCCTACGAGCAGTACTTC.

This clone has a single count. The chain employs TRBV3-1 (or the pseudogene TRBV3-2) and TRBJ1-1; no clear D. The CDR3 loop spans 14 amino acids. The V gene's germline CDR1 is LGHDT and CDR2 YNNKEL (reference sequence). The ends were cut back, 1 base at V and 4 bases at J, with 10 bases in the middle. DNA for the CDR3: TGTGCCAGCAGCCAAGTCCCAATGTCCACTGAAGCTTTCTTT. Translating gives CASSQVPMSTEAFF.

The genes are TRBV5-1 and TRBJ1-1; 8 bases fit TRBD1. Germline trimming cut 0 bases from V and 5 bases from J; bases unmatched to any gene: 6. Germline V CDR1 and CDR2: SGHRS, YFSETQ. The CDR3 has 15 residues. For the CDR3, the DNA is TGCGCCAGCAGCTTGGCCAGGGGGCCACGGACTGAAGCTTTCTTT. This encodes CASSLARGPRTEAFF. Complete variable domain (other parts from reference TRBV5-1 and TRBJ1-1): KAGVTQTPRYLIKTRGQQVTLSCSPISGHRSVSWYQQTPGQGLQFLFEYFSETQRNKGNFPGRFSGRQFSNSRSEMNVSTLELGDSALYLCASSLARGPRTEAFFGQGTRLTVV.

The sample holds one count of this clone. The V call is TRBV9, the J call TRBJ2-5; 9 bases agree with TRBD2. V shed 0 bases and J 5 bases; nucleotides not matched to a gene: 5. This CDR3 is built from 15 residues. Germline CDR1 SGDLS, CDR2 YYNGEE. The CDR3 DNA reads TGTGCCAGCAGCGTAGGCGCCGCGGGGGGGGAGACCCAGTACTTC. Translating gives CASSVGAAGGETQYF. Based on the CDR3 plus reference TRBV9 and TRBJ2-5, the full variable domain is DSGVTQTPKHLITATGQRVTLRCSPRSGDLSVYWYQQSLDQGLQFLIQYYNGEERAKGNILERFSAQQFPDLHSELNLSSLELGDSALYFCASSVGAAGGETQYFGPGTRLLVL.

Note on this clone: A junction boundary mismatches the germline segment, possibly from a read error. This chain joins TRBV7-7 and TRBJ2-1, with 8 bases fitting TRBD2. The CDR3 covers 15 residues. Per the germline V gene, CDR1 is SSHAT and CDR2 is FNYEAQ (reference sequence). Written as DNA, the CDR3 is TGTGCTAGCAGCTTAAGTAGCGGGGACTACAATGAGCAGTTCTTC. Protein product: CASSLSSGDYNEQFF.

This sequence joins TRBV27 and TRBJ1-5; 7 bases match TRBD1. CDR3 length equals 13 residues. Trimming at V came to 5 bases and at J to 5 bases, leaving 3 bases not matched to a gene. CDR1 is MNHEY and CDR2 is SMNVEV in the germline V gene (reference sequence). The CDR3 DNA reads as TGTGCCAGCAGTACCCAGGGGGATCAGCCCCAGCATTTT. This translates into CASSTQGDQPQHF.

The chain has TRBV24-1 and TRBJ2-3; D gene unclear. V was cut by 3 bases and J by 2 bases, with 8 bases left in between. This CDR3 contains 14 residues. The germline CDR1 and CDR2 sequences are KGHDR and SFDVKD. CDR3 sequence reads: CATSDRRSTDTQYF. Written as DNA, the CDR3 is TGTGCCACCAGTGATCGTCGTTCCACAGATACGCAGTATTTT.

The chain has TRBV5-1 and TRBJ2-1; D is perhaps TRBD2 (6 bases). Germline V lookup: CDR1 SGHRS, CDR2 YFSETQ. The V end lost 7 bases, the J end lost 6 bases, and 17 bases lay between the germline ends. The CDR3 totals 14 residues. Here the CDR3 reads CASGPGVRSNEQFF. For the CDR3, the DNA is TGCGCCAGCGGGCCGGGAGTTAGGTCCAATGAGCAGTTCTTC.

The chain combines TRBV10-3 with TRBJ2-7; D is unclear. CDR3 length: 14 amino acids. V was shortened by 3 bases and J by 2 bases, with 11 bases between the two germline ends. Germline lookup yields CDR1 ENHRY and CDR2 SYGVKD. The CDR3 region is CAISDNLKPYEQYF. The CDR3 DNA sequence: TGTGCCATCAGTGATAATCTGAAGCCCTACGAGCAGTACTTC.

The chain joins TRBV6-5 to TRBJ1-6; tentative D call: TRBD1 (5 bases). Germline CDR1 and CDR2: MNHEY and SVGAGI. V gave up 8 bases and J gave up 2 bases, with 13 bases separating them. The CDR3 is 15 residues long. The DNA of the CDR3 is TGTGCCAGCCAAGACAGAACAACCTATAATTCACCCCTCCACTTT. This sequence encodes CASQDRTTYNSPLHF.

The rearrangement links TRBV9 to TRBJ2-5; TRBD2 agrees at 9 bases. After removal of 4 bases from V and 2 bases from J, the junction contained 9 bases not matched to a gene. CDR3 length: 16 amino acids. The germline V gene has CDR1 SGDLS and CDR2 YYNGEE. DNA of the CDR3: TGTGCCAGCAGCCCCGGGGCCCTAGCGGGACAAGAGACCCAGTACTTC. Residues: CASSPGALAGQETQYF.

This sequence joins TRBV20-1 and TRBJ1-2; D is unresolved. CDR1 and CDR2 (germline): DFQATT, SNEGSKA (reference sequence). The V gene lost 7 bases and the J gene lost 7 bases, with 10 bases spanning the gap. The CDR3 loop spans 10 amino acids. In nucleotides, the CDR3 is TGCAGTGGATGGTCGGGTGGCTACACCTTC. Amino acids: CSGWSGGYTF.

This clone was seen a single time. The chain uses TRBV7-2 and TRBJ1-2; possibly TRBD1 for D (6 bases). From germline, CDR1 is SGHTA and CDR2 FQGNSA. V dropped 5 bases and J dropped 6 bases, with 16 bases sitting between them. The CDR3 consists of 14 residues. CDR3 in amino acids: CASSTRGEGDGYTF. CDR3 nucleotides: TGTGCCAGCAGCACCCGAGGGGAGGGGGATGGCTACACCTTC.

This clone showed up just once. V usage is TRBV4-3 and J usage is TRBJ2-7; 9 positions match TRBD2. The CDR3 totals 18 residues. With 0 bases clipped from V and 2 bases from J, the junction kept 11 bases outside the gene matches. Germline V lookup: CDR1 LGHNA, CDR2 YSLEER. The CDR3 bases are TGCGCCAGCAGCCAAGATATGGTAGCGGGGGATCTAACCTACGAGCAGTACTTC. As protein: CASSQDMVAGDLTYEQYF.

CDR3 loop: CASSRDSSYGYTF. The CDR3 nucleotides read TGTGCCAGCAGTCGGGACAGTAGTTATGGCTACACCTTC. V is TRBV12-3 or TRBV12-4 and J is TRBJ1-2, with 7 positions matching TRBD1. The CDR3 contains 13 residues. With 5 bases clipped from V and 5 bases from J, the junction kept 5 bases outside the gene matches.

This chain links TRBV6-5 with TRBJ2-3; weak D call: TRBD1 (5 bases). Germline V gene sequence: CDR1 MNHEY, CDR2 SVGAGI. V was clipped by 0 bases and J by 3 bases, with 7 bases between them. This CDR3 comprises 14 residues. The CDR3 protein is CASSYSGPTDTQYF. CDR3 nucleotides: TGTGCCAGCAGTTACTCGGGGCCTACAGATACGCAGTATTTT.

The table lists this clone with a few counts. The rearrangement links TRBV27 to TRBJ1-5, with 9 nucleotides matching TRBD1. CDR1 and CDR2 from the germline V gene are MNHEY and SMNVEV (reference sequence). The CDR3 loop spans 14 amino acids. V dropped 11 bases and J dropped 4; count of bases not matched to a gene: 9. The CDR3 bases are TGTGCCTTCAGGTCTGGGACAGGGAATCAGCCCCAGCATTTT. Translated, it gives CAFRSGTGNQPQHF.

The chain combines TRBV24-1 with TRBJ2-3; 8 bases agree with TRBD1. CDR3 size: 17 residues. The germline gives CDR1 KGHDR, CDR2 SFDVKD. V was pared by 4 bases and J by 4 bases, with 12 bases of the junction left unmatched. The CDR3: CATSELPRTGYPDTQYF. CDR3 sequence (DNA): TGTGCCACCAGTGAGCTGCCGCGGACAGGGTATCCAGATACGCAGTATTTT.

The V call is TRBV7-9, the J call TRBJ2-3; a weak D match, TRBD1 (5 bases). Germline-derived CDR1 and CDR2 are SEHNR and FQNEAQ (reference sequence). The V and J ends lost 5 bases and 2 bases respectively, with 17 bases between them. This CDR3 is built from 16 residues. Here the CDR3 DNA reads TGTGCCAGCAGCGCCGGACAAGGCGGAACCACAGATACGCAGTATTTT. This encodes CASSAGQGGTTDTQYF. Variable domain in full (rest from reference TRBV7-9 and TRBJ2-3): DTGVSQNPRHKITKRGQNVTFRCDPISEHNRLYWYRQTLGQGPEFLTYFQNEAQLEKSRLLSDRFSAERPKGSFSTLEIQRTEQGDSAMYLCASSAGQGGTTDTQYFGPGTRLTVL.

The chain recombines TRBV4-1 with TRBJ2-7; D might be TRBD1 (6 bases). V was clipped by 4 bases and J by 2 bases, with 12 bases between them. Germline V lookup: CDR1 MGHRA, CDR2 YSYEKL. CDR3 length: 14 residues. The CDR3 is CASSLGTSAYEQYF. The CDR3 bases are TGCGCCAGCAGCCTCGGGACATCGGCCTACGAGCAGTACTTC.

CDR3 residues: CASTDRWTTDTQYF. The DNA of the CDR3 is TGTGCCAGCACCGACAGGTGGACCACAGATACGCAGTATTTT. V and J are TRBV27 and TRBJ2-3, with D perhaps TRBD1 (6 bases). Germline CDR1 reads MNHEY; CDR2 reads SMNVEV (reference sequence). Deletions cut 7 bases from V and 2 bases from J, with 13 bases between. The CDR3 runs 14 residues.

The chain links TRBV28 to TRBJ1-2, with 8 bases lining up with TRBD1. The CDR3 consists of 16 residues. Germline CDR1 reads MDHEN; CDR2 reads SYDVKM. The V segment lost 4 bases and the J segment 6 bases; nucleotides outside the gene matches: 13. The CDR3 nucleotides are TGTGCCAGCAGTTCCGTCCGACAGGGGAAACAACATGGCTACACCTTC. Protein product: CASSSVRQGKQHGYTF.